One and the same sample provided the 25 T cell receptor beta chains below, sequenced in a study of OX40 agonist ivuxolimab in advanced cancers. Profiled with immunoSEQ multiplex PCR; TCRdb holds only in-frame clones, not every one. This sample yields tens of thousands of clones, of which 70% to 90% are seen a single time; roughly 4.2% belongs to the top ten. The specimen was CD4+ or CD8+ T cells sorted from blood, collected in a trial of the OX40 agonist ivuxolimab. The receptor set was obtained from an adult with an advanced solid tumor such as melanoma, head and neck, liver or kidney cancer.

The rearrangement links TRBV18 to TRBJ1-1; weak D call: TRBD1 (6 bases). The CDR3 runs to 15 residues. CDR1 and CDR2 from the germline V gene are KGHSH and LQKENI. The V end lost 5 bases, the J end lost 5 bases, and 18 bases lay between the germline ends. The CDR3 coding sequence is TGTGCCAGCTCATCCATAGGGGGTACGGGGACTGAAGCTTTCTTT. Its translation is CASSSIGGTGTEAFF.

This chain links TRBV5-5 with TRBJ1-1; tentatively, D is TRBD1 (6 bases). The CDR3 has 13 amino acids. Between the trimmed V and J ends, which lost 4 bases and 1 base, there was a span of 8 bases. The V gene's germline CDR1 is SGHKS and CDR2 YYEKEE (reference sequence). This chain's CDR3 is CASSLQGNTEAFF. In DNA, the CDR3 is TGTGCCAGCAGCCTACAGGGGAACACTGAAGCTTTCTTT. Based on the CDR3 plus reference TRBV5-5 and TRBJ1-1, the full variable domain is DAGVTQSPTHLIKTRGQQVTLRCSPISGHKSVSWYQQVLGQGPQFIFQYYEKEERGRGNFPDRFSARQFPNYSSELNVNALLLGDSALYLCASSLQGNTEAFFGQGTRLTVV.

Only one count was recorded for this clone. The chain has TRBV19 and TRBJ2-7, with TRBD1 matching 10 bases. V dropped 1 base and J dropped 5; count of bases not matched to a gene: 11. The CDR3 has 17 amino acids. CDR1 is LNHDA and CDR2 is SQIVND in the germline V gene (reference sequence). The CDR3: CASSIADSGQGWHEQYF. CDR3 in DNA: TGTGCCAGTAGTATAGCGGACTCGGGACAGGGGTGGCACGAGCAGTACTTC. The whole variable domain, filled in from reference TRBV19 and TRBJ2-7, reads DGGITQSPKYLFRKEGQNVTLSCEQNLNHDAMYWYRQDPGQGLRLIYYSQIVNDFQKGDIAEGYSVSREKKESFPLTVTSAQKNPTAFYLCASSIADSGQGWHEQYFGPGTRLTVT.

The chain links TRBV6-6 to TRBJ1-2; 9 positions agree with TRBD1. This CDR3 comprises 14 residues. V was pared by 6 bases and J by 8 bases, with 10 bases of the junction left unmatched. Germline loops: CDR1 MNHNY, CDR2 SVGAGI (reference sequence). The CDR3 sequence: CASSSGQGTGGYTF. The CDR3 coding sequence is TGTGCCAGCAGCTCGGGACAGGGCACGGGAGGCTACACCTTC.

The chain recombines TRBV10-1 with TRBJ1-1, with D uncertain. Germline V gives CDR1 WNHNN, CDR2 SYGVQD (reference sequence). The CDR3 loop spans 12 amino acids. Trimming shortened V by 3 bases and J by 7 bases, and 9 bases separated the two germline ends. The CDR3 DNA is TGCGCCAGCAGTGAAATGGGTGGTGAAGCTTTCTTT. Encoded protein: CASSEMGGEAFF.

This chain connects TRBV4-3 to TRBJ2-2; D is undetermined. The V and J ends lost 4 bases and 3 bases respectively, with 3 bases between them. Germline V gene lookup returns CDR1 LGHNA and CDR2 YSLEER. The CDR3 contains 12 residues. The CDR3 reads CASSLHTGELFF. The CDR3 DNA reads TGCGCCAGCAGCCTCCACACCGGGGAGCTGTTTTTT.

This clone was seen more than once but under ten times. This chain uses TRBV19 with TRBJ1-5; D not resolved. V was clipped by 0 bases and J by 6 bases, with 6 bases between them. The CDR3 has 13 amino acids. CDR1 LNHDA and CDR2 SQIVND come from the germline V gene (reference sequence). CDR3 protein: CASSIERVQPQHF. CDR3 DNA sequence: TGTGCCAGTAGTATAGAAAGAGTTCAGCCCCAGCATTTT.

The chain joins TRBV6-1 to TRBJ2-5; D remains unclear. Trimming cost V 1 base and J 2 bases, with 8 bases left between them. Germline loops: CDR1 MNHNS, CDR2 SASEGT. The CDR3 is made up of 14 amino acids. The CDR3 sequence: CASSEGKGQETQYF. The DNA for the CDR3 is TGTGCCAGCAGTGAAGGAAAAGGACAAGAGACCCAGTACTTC.

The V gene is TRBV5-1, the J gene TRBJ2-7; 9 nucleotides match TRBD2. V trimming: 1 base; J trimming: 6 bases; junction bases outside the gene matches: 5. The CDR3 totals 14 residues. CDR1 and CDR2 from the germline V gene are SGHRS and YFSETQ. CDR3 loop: CASSLFAGGPEQYF. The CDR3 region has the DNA TGCGCCAGCAGCTTGTTTGCGGGAGGGCCCGAGCAGTACTTC.

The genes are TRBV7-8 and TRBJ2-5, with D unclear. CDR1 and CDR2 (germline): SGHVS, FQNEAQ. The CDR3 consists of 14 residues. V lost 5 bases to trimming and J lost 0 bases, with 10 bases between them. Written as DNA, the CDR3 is TGTGCCAGCAGCCTCAAGCAGCACCAAGAGACCCAGTACTTC. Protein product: CASSLKQHQETQYF.

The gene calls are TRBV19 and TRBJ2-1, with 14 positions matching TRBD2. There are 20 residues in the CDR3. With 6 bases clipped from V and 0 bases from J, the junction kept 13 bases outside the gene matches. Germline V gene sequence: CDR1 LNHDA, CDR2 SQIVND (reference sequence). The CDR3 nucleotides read TGTGCCAGTAGAGTGGGACGACTAGCGGGAGGGCCAAGCTCCTACAATGAGCAGTTCTTC. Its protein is CASRVGRLAGGPSSYNEQFF.

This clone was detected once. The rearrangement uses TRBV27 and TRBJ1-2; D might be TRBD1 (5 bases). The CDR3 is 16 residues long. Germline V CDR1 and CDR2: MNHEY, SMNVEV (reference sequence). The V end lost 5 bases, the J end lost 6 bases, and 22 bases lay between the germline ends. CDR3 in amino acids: CASSVGGGKSRHGYTF. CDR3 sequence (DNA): TGTGCCAGCAGTGTCGGGGGGGGGAAATCGCGACATGGCTACACCTTC.

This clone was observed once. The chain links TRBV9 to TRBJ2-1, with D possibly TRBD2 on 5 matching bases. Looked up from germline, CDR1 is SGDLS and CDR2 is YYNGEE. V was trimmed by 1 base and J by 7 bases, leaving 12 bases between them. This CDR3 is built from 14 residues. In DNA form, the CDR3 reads TGTGCCAGCAGCGTACTCGGGGTATCGAATGAGCAGTTCTTC. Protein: CASSVLGVSNEQFF. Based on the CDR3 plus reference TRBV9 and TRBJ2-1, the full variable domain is DSGVTQTPKHLITATGQRVTLRCSPRSGDLSVYWYQQSLDQGLQFLIQYYNGEERAKGNILERFSAQQFPDLHSELNLSSLELGDSALYFCASSVLGVSNEQFFGPGTRLTVL.

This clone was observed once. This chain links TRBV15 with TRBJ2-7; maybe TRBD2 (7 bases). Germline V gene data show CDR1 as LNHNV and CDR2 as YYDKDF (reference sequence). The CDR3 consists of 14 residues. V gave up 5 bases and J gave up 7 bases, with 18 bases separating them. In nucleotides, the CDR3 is TGTGCCACCAGCTTTCTTACGGGGGGCCTGGAGCAGTACTTC. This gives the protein CATSFLTGGLEQYF.

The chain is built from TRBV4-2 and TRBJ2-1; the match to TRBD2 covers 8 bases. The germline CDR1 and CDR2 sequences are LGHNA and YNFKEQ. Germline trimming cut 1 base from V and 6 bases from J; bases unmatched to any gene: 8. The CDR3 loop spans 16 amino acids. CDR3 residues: CASSQVSGLAVNEQFF. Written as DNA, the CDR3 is TGTGCCAGCAGCCAAGTAAGCGGACTAGCTGTCAATGAGCAGTTCTTC.

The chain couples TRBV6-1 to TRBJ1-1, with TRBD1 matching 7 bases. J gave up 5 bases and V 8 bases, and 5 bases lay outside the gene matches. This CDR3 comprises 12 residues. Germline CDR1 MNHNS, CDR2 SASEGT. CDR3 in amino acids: CASLYRGTEAFF. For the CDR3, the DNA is TGTGCCAGCTTATACAGGGGAACTGAAGCTTTCTTT.

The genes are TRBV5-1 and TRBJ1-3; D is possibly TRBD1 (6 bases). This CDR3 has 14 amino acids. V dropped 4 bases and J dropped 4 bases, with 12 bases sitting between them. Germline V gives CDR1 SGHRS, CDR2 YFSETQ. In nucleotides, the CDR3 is TGCGCCAGCAGCCCGAGGGGGATGGGAAACACCATATATTTT. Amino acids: CASSPRGMGNTIYF.

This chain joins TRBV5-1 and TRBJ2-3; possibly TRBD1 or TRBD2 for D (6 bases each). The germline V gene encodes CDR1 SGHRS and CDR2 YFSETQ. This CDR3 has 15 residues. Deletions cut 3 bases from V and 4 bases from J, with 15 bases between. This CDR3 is CASSSGTPGADTQYF. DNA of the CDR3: TGCGCCAGCAGCTCAGGGACTCCAGGGGCAGATACGCAGTATTTT.

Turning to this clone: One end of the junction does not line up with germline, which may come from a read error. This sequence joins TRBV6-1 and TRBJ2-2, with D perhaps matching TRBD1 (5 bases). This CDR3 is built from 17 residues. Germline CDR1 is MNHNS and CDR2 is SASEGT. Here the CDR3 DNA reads TGTGCCACCAGTGCCTCCTTCGGGCAGGGTAACACCGGGGAGCTGTTTTTT. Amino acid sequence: CATSASFGQGNTGELFF.

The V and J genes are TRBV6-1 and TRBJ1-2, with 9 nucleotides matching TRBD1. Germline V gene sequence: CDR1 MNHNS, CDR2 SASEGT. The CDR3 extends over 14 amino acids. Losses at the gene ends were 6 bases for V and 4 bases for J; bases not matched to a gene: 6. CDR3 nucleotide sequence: TGTGCCAGCAGAGAGACACAGGGGGCCTATGGCTACACCTTC. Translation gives CASRETQGAYGYTF.

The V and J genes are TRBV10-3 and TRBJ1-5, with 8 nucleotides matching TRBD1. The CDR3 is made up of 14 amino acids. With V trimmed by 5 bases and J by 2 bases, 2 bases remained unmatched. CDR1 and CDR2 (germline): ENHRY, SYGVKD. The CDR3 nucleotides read TGTGCCATCAGTTTGACAGGGGGCAATCAGCCCCAGCATTTT. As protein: CAISLTGGNQPQHF.

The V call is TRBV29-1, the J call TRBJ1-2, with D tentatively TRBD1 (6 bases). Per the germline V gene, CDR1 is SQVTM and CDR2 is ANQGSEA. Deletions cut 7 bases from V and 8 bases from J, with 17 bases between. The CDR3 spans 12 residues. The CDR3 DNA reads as TGCAGCGCCGAGGGGGGGACGGTCGGCTACACCTTC. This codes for CSAEGGTVGYTF.

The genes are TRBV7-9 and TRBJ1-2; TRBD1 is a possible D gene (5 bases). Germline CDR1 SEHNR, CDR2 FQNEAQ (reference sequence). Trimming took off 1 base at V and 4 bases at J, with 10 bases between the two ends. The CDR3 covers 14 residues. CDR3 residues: CASSLGPRVYGYTF. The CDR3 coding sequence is TGTGCCAGCAGCTTAGGTCCCAGGGTCTATGGCTACACCTTC.

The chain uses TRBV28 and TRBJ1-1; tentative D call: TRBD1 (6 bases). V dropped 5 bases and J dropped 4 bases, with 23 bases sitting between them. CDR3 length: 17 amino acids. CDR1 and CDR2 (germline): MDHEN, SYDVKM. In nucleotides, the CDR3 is TGTGCCAGCAGTGTCTACCAGGGAAAAGGGGGGAGCACTGAAGCTTTCTTT. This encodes CASSVYQGKGGSTEAFF.

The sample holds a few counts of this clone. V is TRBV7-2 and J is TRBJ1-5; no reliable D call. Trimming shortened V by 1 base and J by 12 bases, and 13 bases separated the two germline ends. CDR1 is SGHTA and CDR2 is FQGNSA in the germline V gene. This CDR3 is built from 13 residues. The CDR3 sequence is CASSLDNPVVQHF. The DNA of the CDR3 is TGTGCCAGCAGCTTAGATAACCCAGTGGTCCAGCATTTT.